This entry lists 25 T cell receptor beta chains sequenced from one sample in a study of control samples from healthy donors and cancer patients. Profiled with immunoSEQ multiplex PCR; TCRdb holds only in-frame clones, not every one. The table has some 130,000 clones, roughly 90% seen once; the top ten hold 2% to 2.5%. Sequencing was carried out using blood. These receptors were taken from a man in his late teens or twenties in good health.

The chain has TRBV9 and TRBJ1-3; D is perhaps TRBD1 (6 bases). V lost 4 bases to trimming and J lost 9 bases, with 11 bases between them. Per germline, CDR1 SGDLS and CDR2 YYNGEE. CDR3 length: 12 amino acids. DNA of the CDR3: TGTGCCAGCAGCCTAGAGGGGGGCACCATATATTTT. Protein sequence: CASSLEGGTIYF.

The chain couples TRBV11-3 to TRBJ1-3; D uncertain. Germline loops: CDR1 SGHNT, CDR2 YENEEA. The CDR3 spans 18 residues. Trimming shortened V by 1 base and J by 0 bases, and 16 bases separated the two germline ends. The CDR3 loop reads CASSLGWAVTTSGNTIYF. The CDR3 region has the DNA TGTGCCAGCAGCTTAGGTTGGGCGGTTACTACCTCTGGAAACACCATATATTTT.

The rearrangement joins TRBV7-9 to TRBJ2-3; D is unresolved. The CDR3 extends over 13 amino acids. Trimming cost V 3 bases and J 0 bases, with 4 bases left between them. Looked up from germline, CDR1 is SEHNR and CDR2 is FQNEAQ (reference sequence). CDR3 bases: TGTGCCAGCAGCTTTGACAGCACAGATACGCAGTATTTT. Protein product: CASSFDSTDTQYF.

The rearrangement uses TRBV24-1 and TRBJ1-6; 9 bases align to TRBD1. CDR1 is KGHDR, CDR2 SFDVKD, per germline. Trimming took 4 bases from V and 2 from J; bases not matched to a gene: 11. The CDR3 is made up of 19 amino acids. CDR3 sequence reads: CATSDLHRGQMTYNSPLHF. CDR3 in DNA: TGTGCCACCAGTGACCTCCACAGGGGGCAAATGACCTATAATTCACCCCTCCACTTT.

The V call is TRBV5-1, the J call TRBJ1-1, with D possibly being TRBD1 (6 bases). Germline lookup yields CDR1 SGHRS and CDR2 YFSETQ. V dropped 4 bases and J dropped 4 bases, with 14 bases sitting between them. The CDR3 loop spans 14 amino acids. The CDR3 nucleotides read TGCGCCAGCAGCGGATACAGGGCGAGCACTGAAGCTTTCTTT. Its protein is CASSGYRASTEAFF.

The chain combines TRBV5-4 with TRBJ1-1; D is undetermined. The CDR3 is 14 amino acids. V gave up 4 bases and J gave up 5 bases, with 15 bases separating them. From germline, CDR1 is SGHNT and CDR2 YYREEE (reference sequence). Here the CDR3 reads CASSPVGVRTEAFF. CDR3 coding DNA: TGTGCCAGCAGCCCAGTGGGAGTGAGAACTGAAGCTTTCTTT.

The rearrangement joins TRBV5-4 to TRBJ1-2; D may be TRBD1 (5 bases). Trimming left V 0 bases short and J 4 bases short, with 10 bases between. The CDR3 consists of 14 residues. Germline CDR1 is SGHNT and CDR2 is YYREEE (reference sequence). The CDR3 sequence: CASSLDRDGYGYTF. The CDR3 DNA is TGTGCCAGCAGCTTGGACCGGGACGGCTATGGCTACACCTTC.

A single count supports this clone. The chain links TRBV5-6 to TRBJ2-3; 8 bases agree with TRBD2. V gave up 4 bases and J gave up 2 bases; unmatched junction bases: 9. CDR3 length equals 16 residues. The germline V gene has CDR1 SGHDT and CDR2 YYEEEE. The CDR3: CASSQQPGGSTDTQYF. CDR3 in DNA: TGTGCCAGCAGCCAACAACCGGGGGGGTCCACAGATACGCAGTATTTT.

The CDR3 DNA is TGTGCCAGCAGTTTAGGTGTCAGGGGGAATTCACCCCTCCACTTT. This gives the protein CASSLGVRGNSPLHF. The chain carries TRBV28 and TRBJ1-6; TRBD1 matches at 7 bases. This CDR3 contains 15 residues. V lost 2 bases and J lost 7; bases outside the gene matches: 5. The germline gives CDR1 MDHEN, CDR2 SYDVKM.

CDR3 sequence (DNA): TGTGCCACCAGTGAAGGGACAGGGAATAATTCACCCCTCCACTTT. Protein product: CATSEGTGNNSPLHF. J is TRBJ1-6 and V is TRBV24-1; 9 nucleotides match TRBD1. V gave up 4 bases and J gave up 5 bases; unmatched junction bases: 2. Germline-derived CDR1 and CDR2 are KGHDR and SFDVKD. The CDR3 has 15 amino acids.

The chain has TRBV4-1 and TRBJ2-7, with no clear D. Between the trimmed V and J ends, which lost 1 base and 0 bases, there was a span of 7 bases. CDR3 length: 14 residues. Germline-derived CDR1 and CDR2 are MGHRA and YSYEKL. CDR3 sequence reads: CASSQVESSYEQYV. The DNA for the CDR3 is TGCGCCAGCAGCCAAGTGGAAAGCTCCTACGAGCAGTACGTC.

The rearrangement links TRBV23-1 to TRBJ1-5; D is possibly TRBD1 (6 bases). TRBV23-1 is annotated as an ORF whose role is uncertain. V was shortened by 10 bases and J by 1 base, with 20 bases between the two germline ends. This CDR3 has 16 amino acids. CDR3 DNA: TGCGCCAAATCGGGGGGTGGGGGCGGCAGCAATCAGCCCCAGCATTTT. Translating it yields CAKSGGGGGSNQPQHF.

The chain recombines TRBV5-1 with TRBJ2-5, with 7 bases identical to TRBD2. Looked up from germline, CDR1 is SGHRS and CDR2 is YFSETQ. This CDR3 has 15 residues. The V and J ends lost 4 bases and 1 base, in that order; junction bases with no gene match: 7. The CDR3 DNA is TGCGCCAGCAGCCCCGGGAGGATGATCCAAGAGACCCAGTACTTC. Translating it yields CASSPGRMIQETQYF. The full variable domain, with the rest looked up from reference TRBV5-1 and TRBJ2-5, is KAGVTQTPRYLIKTRGQQVTLSCSPISGHRSVSWYQQTPGQGLQFLFEYFSETQRNKGNFPGRFSGRQFSNSRSEMNVSTLELGDSALYLCASSPGRMIQETQYFGPGTRLLVL.

This sequence joins TRBV7-3 and TRBJ1-6, with TRBD1 matching 12 bases. Germline V gene data show CDR1 as SGHTA and CDR2 as FQGTGA. J gave up 7 bases and V 2 bases, and 3 bases lay outside the gene matches. This CDR3 spans 16 amino acids. The DNA of the CDR3 is TGTGCCAGCAGCTTATGGGACAGGGGGCGGAATTCACCCCTCCACTTT. Its translation: CASSLWDRGRNSPLHF.

This clone has only a few counts. This chain links TRBV7-9 with TRBJ2-1, with 7 bases identical to TRBD1. Germline values: CDR1 SEHNR, CDR2 FQNEAQ (reference sequence). V trimming: 5 bases; J trimming: 6 bases; junction bases outside the gene matches: 7. The CDR3 is 14 amino acids. The CDR3 coding sequence is TGTGCCAGCAGCGCTAGAACAGGGGCCAATGAGCAGTTCTTC. This codes for CASSARTGANEQFF.

The CDR3 DNA follows: TGTGCCATCAGTGGTAAGGGGGATCAGCCCCAGCATTTT. Translation: CAISGKGDQPQHF. The chain employs TRBV10-3 and TRBJ1-5; maybe TRBD1 (6 bases). This CDR3 spans 13 amino acids. V was shortened by 4 bases and J by 5 bases, with 9 bases between the two germline ends. Germline values: CDR1 ENHRY, CDR2 SYGVKD.

The CDR3 reads CAWSYREGLRGDTQYF. CDR3 nucleotide sequence: TGTGCCTGGAGTTACCGAGAGGGGCTTCGCGGAGATACGCAGTATTTT. V is TRBV30 and J is TRBJ2-3, with D perhaps being TRBD1 or TRBD2 (5 bases each). The germline V gene has CDR1 GTSNPN and CDR2 SVGIG (reference sequence). V was clipped by 2 bases and J by 5 bases, with 20 bases between them. The length of the CDR3 is 16 residues.

The rearrangement uses TRBV6-5 and TRBJ2-7, with unresolved D. V gave up 10 bases and J gave up 1 base, with 14 bases separating them. Per germline, CDR1 MNHEY and CDR2 SVGAGI. The CDR3 loop spans 13 amino acids. Here the CDR3 reads CATQTGSSYEQYF. The CDR3 nucleotides read TGTGCCACCCAAACGGGCTCATCCTACGAGCAGTACTTC.

The chain has TRBV19 and TRBJ2-3; D is perhaps TRBD2 (5 bases). The V end was cut by 3 bases, the J end by 2 bases, with 15 bases between. Germline V gene sequence: CDR1 LNHDA, CDR2 SQIVND (reference sequence). The length of the CDR3 is 16 residues. The CDR3: CASSISTNAHTDTQYF. The CDR3, as DNA: TGTGCCAGTAGTATTTCGACTAACGCCCACACAGATACGCAGTATTTT. Full variable domain (remainder filled in from reference TRBV19 and TRBJ2-3): DGGITQSPKYLFRKEGQNVTLSCEQNLNHDAMYWYRQDPGQGLRLIYYSQIVNDFQKGDIAEGYSVSREKKESFPLTVTSAQKNPTAFYLCASSISTNAHTDTQYFGPGTRLTVL.

This chain joins TRBV6-5 and TRBJ2-1, with D tentatively TRBD1 or TRBD2 (6 bases each). Germline V gene lookup returns CDR1 MNHEY and CDR2 SVGAGI. V lost 4 bases and J lost 4, with 11 bases in between. This CDR3 has 14 amino acids. This CDR3 is CASSLRGEYNEQFF. CDR3 sequence (DNA): TGTGCCAGCAGTTTAAGGGGGGAATACAATGAGCAGTTCTTC.

This rearrangement joins TRBV28 to TRBJ2-7; D is possibly TRBD1 or TRBD2 (6 bases each). V lost 4 bases and J 5 bases, leaving 30 bases between the germline ends. The CDR3 has 19 residues. Germline-derived CDR1 and CDR2 are MDHEN and SYDVKM. CDR3 residues: CASSSTKGGLRFPGDEQYF. In DNA, the CDR3 is TGTGCCAGCAGTTCTACAAAAGGGGGACTCCGCTTCCCTGGCGACGAGCAGTACTTC.

The V call is TRBV6-5, the J call TRBJ1-1; D is perhaps TRBD1 (5 bases). This CDR3 contains 13 residues. CDR1 MNHEY and CDR2 SVGAGI come from the germline V gene. Trimming stripped 2 bases from V and 12 bases from J, with 16 bases between. The CDR3 coding sequence is TGTGCCAGCAGTTACGGCCAGGGAAGAATTTCTTTCTTT. It is translated as CASSYGQGRISFF.

The chain links TRBV12-3 or TRBV12-4 to TRBJ1-1; perhaps TRBD1 as D (5 bases). V lost 5 bases and J lost 11, with 15 bases in between. The CDR3 runs to 12 residues. CDR3 sequence reads: CASSPGTVGAFF. The CDR3 DNA is TGTGCCAGCAGTCCAGGGACGGTCGGGGCTTTCTTT.

This sequence joins TRBV7-2 and TRBJ2-5; D could derive from TRBD1 or TRBD2 (6 bases each). Germline lookup yields CDR1 SGHTA and CDR2 FQGNSA. The CDR3 is 13 amino acids. Trimming removed 5 bases at V and 4 bases at J, with 11 bases between. The CDR3 region is CASSRGARETQYF. DNA of the CDR3: TGTGCCAGCAGCAGGGGGGCTCGAGAGACCCAGTACTTC. The full variable domain, completed using reference TRBV7-2 and TRBJ2-5, is GAGVSQSPSNKVTEKGKDVELRCDPISGHTALYWYRQSLGQGLEFLIYFQGNSAPDKSGLPSDRFSAERTGGSVSTLTIQRTQQEDSAVYLCASSRGARETQYFGPGTRLLVL.

The V and J genes are TRBV4-2 and TRBJ1-2; perhaps TRBD1 as D (6 bases). Trimming left V 2 bases short and J 7 bases short, with 26 bases between. Germline assignment: CDR1 LGHNA and CDR2 YNFKEQ. The CDR3 runs 18 residues. CDR3 sequence reads: CASSQNRQDVSKGGGYTF. In DNA, the CDR3 is TGTGCCAGCAGCCAAAACAGACAAGATGTCTCGAAGGGGGGTGGCTACACCTTC.